The clone carrying this T cell receptor beta chain was counted a few times. What it binds is not known. The V gene's germline CDR1 is MDHEN and CDR2 SYDVKM. Trimming removed 2 bases from V and 8 bases from J; junction bases left unmatched: 8. The CDR3 loop spans 15 amino acids. The time point was: newly diagnosed GD, antithyroid drugs for less than 3 months. PBMC RNA was the source of the TCR library. The data were taken from a study of regulatory T cells in long-lasting Graves disease. General observations from the study: Patients with persistent Graves' had lower TCR diversity than newly diagnosed patients. There were preferences for TRBV28, TRBJ1-2 and TRBJ2-5 in persistent disease.

Sequencing libraries for TCR beta were prepared with iRepertoire HTBI primers and Arm-PCR of CDR3 regions. MiXCR, applied by TCRdb to the multiplex PCR reads, yields one record per CDR3 protein. The sample comprises about 500,000 distinct CDR3 sequences, 12% of which are singletons, and roughly 9.3% rests with the top ten. The same sample was also studied in work on T cells in Graves' hyperthyroidism and ophthalmopathy. That paper states: Carried out on the TCR CDR3, a first-round RT-PCR used the HTBI primer set. Blood shared most expanded thyroid clonotypes above 0.001.

The receptor was isolated from a woman aged 25-40 years with Graves disease. The chain uses TRBV28 and TRBJ1-5, with 8 bases lining up with TRBD1. This specimen consisted of peripheral blood mononuclear cells (PBMCs), obtained at new diagnosis, from a patient treated with antithyroid drugs. The DNA for the CDR3 is TGTGCCAGCAGTTTAGGGCAGGGGGCTTGGGAGCCCCAGCATTTT. Translating it yields CASSLGQGAWEPQHF.